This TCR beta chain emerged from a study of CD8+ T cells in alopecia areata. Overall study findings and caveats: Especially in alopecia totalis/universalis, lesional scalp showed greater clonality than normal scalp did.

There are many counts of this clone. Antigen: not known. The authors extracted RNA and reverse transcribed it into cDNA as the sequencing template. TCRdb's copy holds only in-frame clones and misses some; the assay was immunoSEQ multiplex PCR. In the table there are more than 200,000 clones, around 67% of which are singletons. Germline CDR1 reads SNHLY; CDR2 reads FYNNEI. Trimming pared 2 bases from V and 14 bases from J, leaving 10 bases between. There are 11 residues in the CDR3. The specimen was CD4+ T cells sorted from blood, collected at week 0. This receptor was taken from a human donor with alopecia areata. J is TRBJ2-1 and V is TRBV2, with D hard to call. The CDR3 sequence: CASSETLAEFF. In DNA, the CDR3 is TGTGCCAGCAGTGAAACTCTGGCGGAGTTCTTC. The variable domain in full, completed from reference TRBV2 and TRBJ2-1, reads EPEVTQTPSHQVTQMGQEVILRCVPISNHLYFYWYRQILGQKVEFLVSFYNNEISEKSEIFDDQFSVERPDGSNFTLKIRSTKLEDSAMYFCASSETLAEFFGPGTRLTVL.